Below, 20 T cell receptor beta chains from the same sample are listed, as sequenced in a study of shared clonotypes between healthy human individuals. Repertoires were generated with immunoSEQ multiplex PCR, while TCRdb's copy carries only in-frame clones and drops some. The data contain roughly 220,000 clones, 50% to 75% of them singletons. The sequencing sample was made of memory CD4+ T cells sorted from blood. Documented subset: CD45RA-negative fraction. These receptor sequences come from a man aged 30 to 45 in good health.

The rearrangement links TRBV5-1 to TRBJ1-1; the match to TRBD1 covers 12 bases. The V gene's germline CDR1 is SGHRS and CDR2 YFSETQ. The CDR3 extends over 14 amino acids. J gave up 3 bases and V 5 bases, and 2 bases lay outside the gene matches. CDR3 sequence: CASRGQGADTEAFF. The CDR3 region has the DNA TGCGCCAGCAGGGGACAGGGGGCGGACACTGAAGCTTTCTTT. Full variable domain (outside the CDR3, taken from reference TRBV5-1 and TRBJ1-1): KAGVTQTPRYLIKTRGQQVTLSCSPISGHRSVSWYQQTPGQGLQFLFEYFSETQRNKGNFPGRFSGRQFSNSRSEMNVSTLELGDSALYLCASRGQGADTEAFFGQGTRLTVV.

The J gene is TRBJ2-3, the V gene TRBV6-5, with 8 bases identical to TRBD2. CDR1 is MNHEY, CDR2 SVGAGI, per germline. J was trimmed by 2 bases and V by 6 bases; bases with no gene match: 7. CDR3 length: 15 residues. The CDR3 loop is CASSPLAGVTDTQYF. The CDR3 DNA reads as TGTGCCAGCAGCCCTCTAGCGGGCGTCACAGATACGCAGTATTTT.

CDR3 sequence: CASRDLTGVEQYF. Here the CDR3 DNA reads TGTGCCAGCAGGGACTTAACAGGGGTCGAGCAGTACTTC. The chain joins TRBV7-9 to TRBJ2-7; 7 nucleotides align to TRBD1. The CDR3 extends over 13 amino acids. Germline CDR1 SEHNR, CDR2 FQNEAQ (reference sequence). V was pared by 6 bases and J by 6 bases, with 8 bases of the junction left unmatched.

The CDR3 loop is CSVVGYIETQYF. Here the CDR3 DNA reads TGCAGCGTTGTCGGCTATATTGAGACCCAGTACTTC. The chain uses TRBV29-1 and TRBJ2-5; unclear D gene. Between the trimmed V and J ends, which lost 4 bases and 5 bases, there was a span of 11 bases. Germline assignment: CDR1 SQVTM and CDR2 ANQGSEA. The CDR3 consists of 12 residues.

This clone was detected ten times or more. V and J are TRBV15 and TRBJ2-1, with a weak D call TRBD1 (6 bases). This CDR3 contains 13 residues. V was pared by 4 bases and J by 15 bases, with 19 bases between. CDR1 is LNHNV, CDR2 YYDKDF, per germline (reference sequence). As DNA, the CDR3 is TGTGCCACCAGCACCGGGGCAGGGGACCCCCCGTTCTTC. Its protein product is CATSTGAGDPPFF.

This clone was recorded once. V and J are TRBV5-6 and TRBJ1-2; D call uncertain. The germline gives CDR1 SGHDT, CDR2 YYEEEE. Trimming pared 0 bases from V and 6 bases from J, leaving 9 bases between. This CDR3 comprises 13 residues. The CDR3 DNA sequence: TGTGCCAGCAGCTTGGCCGTTGTGGATGGCTACACCTTC. Translating it yields CASSLAVVDGYTF.

The rearrangement uses TRBV19 and TRBJ2-7; the D gene is possibly TRBD1 (5 bases). Per the germline V gene, CDR1 is LNHDA and CDR2 is SQIVND (reference sequence). Trimming took off 3 bases at V and 0 bases at J, with 9 bases between the two ends. The CDR3 covers 14 residues. Written as DNA, the CDR3 is TGTGCCAGTAGTATGGGGCAGGTCTCCTACGAGCAGTACTTC. It specifies CASSMGQVSYEQYF.

The chain links TRBV4-1 to TRBJ2-1, with unresolved D. V was cut by 1 base and J by 3 bases, with 4 bases left in between. In germline, CDR1 is MGHRA, CDR2 YSYEKL. The CDR3 covers 13 residues. CDR3 in DNA: TGCGCCAGCAGCCAAGGTAACTACAATGAGCAGTTCTTC. This sequence encodes CASSQGNYNEQFF.

This chain links TRBV7-2 with TRBJ1-3; D ambiguous. Trimming left V 5 bases short and J 0 bases short, with 11 bases between. CDR3 length: 15 residues. Per the germline V gene, CDR1 is SGHTA and CDR2 is FQGNSA. The DNA for the CDR3 is TGTGCCAGCAGCCACCGAGGGAGCTCTGGAAACACCATATATTTT. Translated: CASSHRGSSGNTIYF.

For the CDR3, the DNA is TGTGCCAGCAGCCCAGAGGGGGCGGGAGGAACAGATACGCAGTATTTT. It yields the protein CASSPEGAGGTDTQYF. This chain connects TRBV7-2 to TRBJ2-3; tentative D call: TRBD2 (8 bases). Germline lookup yields CDR1 SGHTA and CDR2 FQGNSA. The CDR3 covers 16 residues. V was shortened by 5 bases and J by 3 bases, with 18 bases between the two germline ends.

The J gene is TRBJ2-3, the V gene TRBV30, with 11 positions matching TRBD2. The length of the CDR3 is 15 residues. From germline, CDR1 is GTSNPN and CDR2 SVGIG (reference sequence). Trimming at V came to 3 bases and at J to 1 base, leaving 3 bases not matched to a gene. The CDR3 reads CAWRIAGGGTDTQYF. Written as DNA, the CDR3 is TGTGCCTGGAGAATAGCGGGAGGGGGCACAGATACGCAGTATTTT.

V usage is TRBV28 and J usage is TRBJ1-5, with 7 bases identical to TRBD1. Germline V lookup: CDR1 MDHEN, CDR2 SYDVKM. V lost 3 bases, J lost 7 bases, and 12 bases stayed unmatched. This CDR3 has 16 amino acids. CDR3 in amino acids: CASSLDDGQAPQPQHF. The CDR3 DNA is TGTGCCAGCAGTTTGGACGATGGACAGGCTCCACAGCCCCAGCATTTT. Variable domain in full (rest from reference TRBV28 and TRBJ1-5): DVKVTQSSRYLVKRTGEKVFLECVQDMDHENMFWYRQDPGLGLRLIYFSYDVKMKEKGDIPEGYSVSREKKERFSLILESASTNQTSMYLCASSLDDGQAPQPQHFGDGTRLSIL.

The chain carries TRBV2 and TRBJ2-1; 9 bases map to TRBD2. The germline V gene encodes CDR1 SNHLY and CDR2 FYNNEI. The CDR3 has 19 amino acids. Losses at the gene ends were 3 bases for V and 6 bases for J; bases not matched to a gene: 18. CDR3 residues: CASSDQTSGSGPRANEQFF. The DNA of the CDR3 is TGTGCCAGCAGTGACCAGACTAGCGGATCCGGCCCGAGAGCCAATGAGCAGTTCTTC. The whole variable domain, filled in from reference TRBV2 and TRBJ2-1, reads EPEVTQTPSHQVTQMGQEVILRCVPISNHLYFYWYRQILGQKVEFLVSFYNNEISEKSEIFDDQFSVERPDGSNFTLKIRSTKLEDSAMYFCASSDQTSGSGPRANEQFFGPGTRLTVL.

V and J are TRBV6-1 and TRBJ2-7; TRBD1 might be the D (5 bases). Germline values: CDR1 MNHNS, CDR2 SASEGT. The CDR3 loop spans 14 amino acids. V was pared by 4 bases and J by 2 bases, with 12 bases between. The CDR3: CASSADSNAYEQYF. In DNA, the CDR3 is TGTGCCAGCAGTGCAGACAGTAATGCCTACGAGCAGTACTTC.

This sequence joins TRBV7-2 and TRBJ2-7; D is uncertain. Trimming shortened V by 1 base and J by 0 bases, and 7 bases separated the two germline ends. The V gene's germline CDR1 is SGHTA and CDR2 FQGNSA. CDR3 size: 14 residues. DNA for the CDR3: TGTGCCAGCAGCTTAGTCCAGAGCTCCTACGAGCAGTACTTC. Translation gives CASSLVQSSYEQYF.

The CDR3 DNA reads TGTGCCAGCAGCCCATTAGCGGTATATTACTACGAGCAGTACTTC. Translation gives CASSPLAVYYYEQYF. The chain combines TRBV7-2 with TRBJ2-7; D is possibly TRBD2 (6 bases). This CDR3 has 15 residues. In germline, CDR1 is SGHTA, CDR2 FQGNSA. V lost 5 bases and J 3 bases, leaving 17 bases between the germline ends.

The rearrangement links TRBV28 to TRBJ2-1, with a weak D call TRBD2 (6 bases). CDR3 length equals 14 residues. Trimming shortened V by 2 bases and J by 7 bases, and 12 bases separated the two germline ends. The germline gives CDR1 MDHEN, CDR2 SYDVKM. CDR3 region: CASSLGGAGNEQFF. Here the CDR3 DNA reads TGTGCCAGCAGTTTAGGAGGGGCGGGGAATGAGCAGTTCTTC.

This clone was seen a few times. V is TRBV30 and J is TRBJ2-6; possibly TRBD1 for D (6 bases). From germline, CDR1 is GTSNPN and CDR2 SVGIG (reference sequence). Trimming shortened V by 0 bases and J by 0 bases, and 12 bases separated the two germline ends. The CDR3 contains 17 residues. The CDR3, as DNA: TGTGCCTGGAGTGTAGGGACAAGTTCCTCTGGGGCCAACGTCCTGACTTTC. This gives the protein CAWSVGTSSSGANVLTF.

This clone was seen once. The chain joins TRBV2 to TRBJ2-7, with D possibly matching TRBD1 (5 bases). V dropped 6 bases and J dropped 0 bases, with 9 bases sitting between them. CDR1 and CDR2 (germline): SNHLY, FYNNEI. The CDR3 contains 13 residues. The CDR3: CASSREISYEQYF. In DNA, the CDR3 is TGTGCCAGCAGCAGGGAAATCTCCTACGAGCAGTACTTC.

The chain is built from TRBV13 and TRBJ2-3; no definite D call. Looked up from germline, CDR1 is PRHDT and CDR2 is FYEKMQ (reference sequence). V was shortened by 6 bases and J by 2 bases, with 12 bases between the two germline ends. This CDR3 has 14 residues. DNA of the CDR3: TGTGCCAGCAGGGTAGGAGAGCTCACAGATACGCAGTATTTT. Its translation: CASRVGELTDTQYF.